The present TCR beta chain was sequenced within a study of monozygotic twins with inflammatory bowel disease (dated by TCRdb to between 2018 and 2021). Looking at the study overall: The complete study included approximately 28 monozygotic twin pairs: 19 IBD-discordant Danish pairs and nine German pairs, of which four were IBD-concordant and five were IBD-discordant. Each individual had, on average, about 151 000 unique TCRalpha sequences and 181 000 unique TCRbeta sequences available for analysis. The search for disease-associated traits relied mainly on comparing, within discordant pairs, IBD patients with their genetically identical healthy co-twins. The full study reports these points: Repertoire similarity did not differ between concordant and discordant twins, which could be due to limited statistical power. TCRbeta repertoire diversity, by inverse Simpson index, was decreased in IBD patients compared with their healthy co-twins. Background noise and inter-individual variability may have been introduced into the repertoires by the differing immunosuppressive treatments among patients. The analysis was unable to tell different T cell subtypes apart. The results gave no support for a single strong signal or clonotype linked to IBD. Fewer clonotypes were shared with other individuals by IBD patients than by healthy twins, most markedly in patients showing signs of disease activity.

From each donor, an approximately 2.5 ml peripheral blood sample was drawn into PAXgene tubes and stored at -80 degrees C. Total RNA was isolated from whole blood with the PAXgene blood miRNA kit on an automated QIAcube, without T cell sorting. Deep TCRalpha and TCRbeta repertoire profiling with unique molecular barcoding was performed on peripheral blood of monozygotic twin pairs concordant or discordant for inflammatory bowel disease. Smoking habits were recorded for all twin pairs, and each individual was classified as a current, former or never smoker. Reading from cysteine to phenylalanine, the CDR3 counts 15 amino acids. Only the protein sequence is given. CDR1 is given as SGHTA and CDR2 as FQGNSA, both from the germline V gene. Worth noting for this clonotype: Its specific antigen is unknown.

Libraries were made using 5' RACE. The input for every TCR library was around 4,000 ng of total RNA. cDNA was synthesized with SMARTScribe reverse transcriptase in eight separate reactions per sample. During cDNA synthesis, template switching was used to introduce unique molecular identifiers that contained a 6-nucleotide sample barcode. TCRalpha and TCRbeta cDNA was amplified in two nested PCRs of around 15 and 10 cycles, and bead purification was carried out after each PCR. Before amplification, cDNA was treated with uracil DNA-glycosylase and purified using the QIAquick PCR purification kit. The second PCR added Illumina TruSeq-compatible adapters along with sample-specific barcodes. TapeStation and Qubit were used to check library quality and concentration, and approximately 5.4 ng of each library was pooled. Sequencing of the pooled libraries was done on an Illumina HiSeq2500 single-index Rapid Run using custom sequencing primers and 2 x 100 bp reads. The source study handled its data this way. MiGEC version 1.2.6 was used for UMI-based consensus assembly, which corrected PCR and sequencing errors. V(D)J alignment, clonotype assembly and CDR3 extraction were performed with MiXCR version 2.1.1. To normalise gene usage, clonotype sharing and MAIT/NKT TCR abundance, the top 1000, 10 000 and 20 000 clonotypes in each sample were analysed. Diversity was computed as the inverse Simpson index with the vegan R package after downsampling to 27 000 UMIs. Statistical testing used paired Mann-Whitney U tests on the discordant twin pairs and applied Benjamini-Hochberg correction for multiple testing. TCRdb reprocessed the reads; each CDR3 protein sequence makes one entry, and DNA is unavailable. The V and J calls, along with clone size, are taken from TCRdb and not from the paper's own processing. The table for this sample lists roughly 160,000 distinct CDR3 sequences. The ten most abundant clones make up 2.4% of the sample.

This receptor chain uses TRBV7-2 and TRBJ2-7. Sequencing was carried out using blood. The TCR sequence derives from a human donor with ulcerative colitis or Crohn's disease, or a healthy co-twin of an affected twin (not recorded which). CDR3 protein: CASSSDGRSAYEQYF. The variable domain in full, with residues beyond the CDR3 obtained from the reference TRBV7-2 and TRBJ2-7 genes, is GAGVSQSPSNKVTEKGKDVELRCDPISGHTALYWYRQSLGQGLEFLIYFQGNSAPDKSGLPSDRFSAERTGGSVSTLTIQRTQQEDSAVYLCASSSDGRSAYEQYFGPGTRLTVT.